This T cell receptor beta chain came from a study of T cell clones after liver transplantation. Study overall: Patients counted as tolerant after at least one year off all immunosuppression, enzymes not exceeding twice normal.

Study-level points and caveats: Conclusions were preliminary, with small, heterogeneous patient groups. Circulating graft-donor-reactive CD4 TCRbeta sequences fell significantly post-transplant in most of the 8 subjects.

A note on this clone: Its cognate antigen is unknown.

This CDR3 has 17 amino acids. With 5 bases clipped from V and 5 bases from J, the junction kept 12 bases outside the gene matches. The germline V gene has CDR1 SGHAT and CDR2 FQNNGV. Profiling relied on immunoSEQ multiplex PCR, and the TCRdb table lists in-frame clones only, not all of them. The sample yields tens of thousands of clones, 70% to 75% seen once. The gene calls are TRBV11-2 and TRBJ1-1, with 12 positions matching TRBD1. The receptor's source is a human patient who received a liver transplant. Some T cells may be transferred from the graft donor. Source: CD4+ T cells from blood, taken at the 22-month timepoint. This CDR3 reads CASSPLRDRGLETEAFF. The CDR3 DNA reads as TGTGCCAGCAGCCCACTCCGGGACAGGGGGCTGGAGACTGAAGCTTTCTTT.